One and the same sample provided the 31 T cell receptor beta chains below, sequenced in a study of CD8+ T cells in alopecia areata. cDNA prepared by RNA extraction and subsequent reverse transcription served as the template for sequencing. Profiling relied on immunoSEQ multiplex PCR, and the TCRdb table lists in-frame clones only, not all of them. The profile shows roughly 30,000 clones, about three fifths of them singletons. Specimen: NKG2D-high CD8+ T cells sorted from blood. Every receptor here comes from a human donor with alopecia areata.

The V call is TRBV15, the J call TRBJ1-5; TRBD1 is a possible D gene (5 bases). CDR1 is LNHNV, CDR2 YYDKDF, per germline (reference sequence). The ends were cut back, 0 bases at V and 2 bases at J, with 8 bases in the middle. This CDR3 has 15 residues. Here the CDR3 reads CATSREQGGNQPQHF. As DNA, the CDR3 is TGTGCCACCAGCAGAGAGCAGGGTGGCAATCAGCCCCAGCATTTT.

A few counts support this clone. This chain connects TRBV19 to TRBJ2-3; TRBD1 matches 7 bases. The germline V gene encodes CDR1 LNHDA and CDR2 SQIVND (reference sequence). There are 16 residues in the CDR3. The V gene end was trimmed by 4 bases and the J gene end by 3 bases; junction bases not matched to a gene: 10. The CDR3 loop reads CASSTPRQGTTDTQYF. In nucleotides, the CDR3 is TGTGCCAGTAGTACCCCACGACAGGGCACGACAGATACGCAGTATTTT.

This chain's CDR3 is CASDFRGLHGRRYYEQYF. In nucleotides, the CDR3 is TGTGCCAGCGATTTTAGAGGACTCCACGGACGGAGGTACTACGAGCAGTACTTC. The rearrangement links TRBV2 to TRBJ2-7; perhaps TRBD2 as D (5 bases). V shed 8 bases and J shed 3 bases, with 29 bases lying between them. CDR3 length: 18 amino acids. The germline V gene has CDR1 SNHLY and CDR2 FYNNEI.

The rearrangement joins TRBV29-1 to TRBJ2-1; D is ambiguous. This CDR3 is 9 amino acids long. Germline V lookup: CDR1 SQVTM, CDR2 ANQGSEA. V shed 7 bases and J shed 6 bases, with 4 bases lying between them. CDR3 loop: CSASNEQFF. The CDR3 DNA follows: TGCAGCGCTAGCAATGAGCAGTTCTTC.

The CDR3 DNA follows: TGTGCCAGCTCCGGGTCTAACTACAATGAGCAGTTCTTC. Its protein product is CASSGSNYNEQFF. The chain uses TRBV13 and TRBJ2-1; D uncertain. In germline, CDR1 is PRHDT, CDR2 FYEKMQ (reference sequence). Trimming took 8 bases from V and 3 from J, leaving 11 bases between them. CDR3 length: 13 residues.

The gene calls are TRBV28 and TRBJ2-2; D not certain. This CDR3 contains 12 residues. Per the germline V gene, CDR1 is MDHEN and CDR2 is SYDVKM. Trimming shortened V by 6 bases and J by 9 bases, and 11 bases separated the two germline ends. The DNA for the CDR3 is TGTGCCAGCAGCAGTTTCCGCAGGGAGCTGTTTTTT. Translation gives CASSSFRRELFF. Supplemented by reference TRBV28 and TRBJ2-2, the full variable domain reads DVKVTQSSRYLVKRTGEKVFLECVQDMDHENMFWYRQDPGLGLRLIYFSYDVKMKEKGDIPEGYSVSREKKERFSLILESASTNQTSMYLCASSSFRRELFFGEGSRLTVL.

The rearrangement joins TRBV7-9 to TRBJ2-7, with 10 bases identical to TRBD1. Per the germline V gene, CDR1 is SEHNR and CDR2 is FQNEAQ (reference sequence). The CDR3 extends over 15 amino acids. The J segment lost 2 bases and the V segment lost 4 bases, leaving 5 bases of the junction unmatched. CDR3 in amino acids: CASSSRQGAAYEQYF. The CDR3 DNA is TGTGCCAGCAGCTCTCGACAGGGGGCGGCCTACGAGCAGTACTTC.

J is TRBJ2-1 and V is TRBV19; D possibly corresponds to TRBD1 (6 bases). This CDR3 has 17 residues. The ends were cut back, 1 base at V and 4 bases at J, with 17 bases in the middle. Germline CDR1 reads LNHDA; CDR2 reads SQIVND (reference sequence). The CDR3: CASSIGAGATGYNEQFF. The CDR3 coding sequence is TGTGCCAGTAGTATAGGGGCAGGGGCGACGGGATACAATGAGCAGTTCTTC.

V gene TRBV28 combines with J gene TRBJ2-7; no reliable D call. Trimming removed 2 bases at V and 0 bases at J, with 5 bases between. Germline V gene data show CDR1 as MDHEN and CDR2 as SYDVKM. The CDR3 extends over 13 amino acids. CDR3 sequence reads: CASSLTSSYEQYF. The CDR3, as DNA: TGTGCCAGCAGTTTAACCAGCTCCTACGAGCAGTACTTC.

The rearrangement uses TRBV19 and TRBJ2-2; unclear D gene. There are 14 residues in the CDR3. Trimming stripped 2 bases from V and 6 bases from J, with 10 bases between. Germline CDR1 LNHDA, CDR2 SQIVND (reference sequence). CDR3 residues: CASSINHASGELFF. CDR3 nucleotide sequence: TGTGCCAGTAGTATAAACCACGCGTCCGGGGAGCTGTTTTTT.

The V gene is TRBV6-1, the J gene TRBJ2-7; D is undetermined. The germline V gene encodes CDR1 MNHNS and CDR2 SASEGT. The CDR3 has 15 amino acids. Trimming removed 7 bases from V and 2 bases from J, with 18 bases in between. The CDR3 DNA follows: TGTGCCAGCACTCAGACGCAAGAGAGGACCTACGAGCAGTACTTC. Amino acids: CASTQTQERTYEQYF.

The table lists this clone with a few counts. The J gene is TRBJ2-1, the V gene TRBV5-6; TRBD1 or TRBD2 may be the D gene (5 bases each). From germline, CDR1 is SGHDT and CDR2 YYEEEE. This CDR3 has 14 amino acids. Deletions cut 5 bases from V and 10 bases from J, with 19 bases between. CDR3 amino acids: CASSSGTLRVEQFF. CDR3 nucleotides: TGTGCCAGCAGTTCCGGGACGTTGCGCGTAGAGCAGTTCTTC.

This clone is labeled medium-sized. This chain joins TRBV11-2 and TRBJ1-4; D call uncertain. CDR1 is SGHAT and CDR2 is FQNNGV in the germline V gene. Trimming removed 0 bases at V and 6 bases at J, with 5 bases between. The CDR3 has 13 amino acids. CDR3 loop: CASSLDEDEKLFF. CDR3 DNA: TGTGCCAGCAGCTTAGATGAAGATGAAAAACTGTTTTTT.

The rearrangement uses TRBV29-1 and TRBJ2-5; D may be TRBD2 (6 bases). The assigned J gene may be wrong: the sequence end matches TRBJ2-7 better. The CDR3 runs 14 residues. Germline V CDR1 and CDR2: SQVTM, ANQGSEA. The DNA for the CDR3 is TGCAGCGTTGGTTTAGGGACTTCACTCTACGAGCAGTACTTC. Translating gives CSVGLGTSLYEQYF.

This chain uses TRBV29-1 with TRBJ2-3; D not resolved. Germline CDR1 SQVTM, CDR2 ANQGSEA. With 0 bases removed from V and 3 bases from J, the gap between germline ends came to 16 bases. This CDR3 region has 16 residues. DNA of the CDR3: TGCAGCGTTGAAGATAAGGCTAAGTACCTGACAGATACGCAGTATTTT. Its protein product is CSVEDKAKYLTDTQYF.

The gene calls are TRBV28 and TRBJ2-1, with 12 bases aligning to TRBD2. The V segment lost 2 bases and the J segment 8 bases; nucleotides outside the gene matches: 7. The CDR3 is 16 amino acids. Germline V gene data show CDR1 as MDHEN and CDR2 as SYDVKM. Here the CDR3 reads CASSLAWTSGVDEQFF. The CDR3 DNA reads TGTGCCAGCAGTTTAGCGTGGACTAGCGGGGTCGATGAGCAGTTCTTC.

CDR3 nucleotide sequence: TGTGCCAGTAGCTTGACTAGCGGGAGTGGCAATGAGCAGTTCTTC. It translates to CASSLTSGSGNEQFF. The genes are TRBV19 and TRBJ2-1; 12 bases are shared with TRBD2. V was pared by 6 bases and J by 6 bases, with 6 bases of the junction left unmatched. The CDR3 has 15 amino acids. Germline V lookup: CDR1 LNHDA, CDR2 SQIVND (reference sequence).

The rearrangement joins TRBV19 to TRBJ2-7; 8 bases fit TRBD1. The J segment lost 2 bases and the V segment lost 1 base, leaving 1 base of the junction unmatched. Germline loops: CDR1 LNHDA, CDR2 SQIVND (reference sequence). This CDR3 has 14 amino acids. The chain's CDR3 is CASSIGTGTYEQYF. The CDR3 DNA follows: TGTGCCAGTAGTATAGGGACAGGGACCTACGAGCAGTACTTC.

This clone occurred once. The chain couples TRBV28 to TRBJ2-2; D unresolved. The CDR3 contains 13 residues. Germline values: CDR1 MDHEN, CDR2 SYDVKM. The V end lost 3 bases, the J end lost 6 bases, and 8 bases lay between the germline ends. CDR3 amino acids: CASSFFGSGELFF. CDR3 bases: TGTGCCAGCAGTTTTTTTGGATCCGGGGAGCTGTTTTTT. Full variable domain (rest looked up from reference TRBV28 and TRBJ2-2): DVKVTQSSRYLVKRTGEKVFLECVQDMDHENMFWYRQDPGLGLRLIYFSYDVKMKEKGDIPEGYSVSREKKERFSLILESASTNQTSMYLCASSFFGSGELFFGEGSRLTVL.

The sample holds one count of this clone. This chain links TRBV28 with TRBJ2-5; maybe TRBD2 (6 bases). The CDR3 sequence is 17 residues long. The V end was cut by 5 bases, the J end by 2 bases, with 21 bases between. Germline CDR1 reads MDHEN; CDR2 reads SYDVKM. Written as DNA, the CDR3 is TGTGCCAGCAGTCCCCCCTTCGCCGGGAGACTGCAAGAGACCCAGTACTTC. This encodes CASSPPFAGRLQETQYF.

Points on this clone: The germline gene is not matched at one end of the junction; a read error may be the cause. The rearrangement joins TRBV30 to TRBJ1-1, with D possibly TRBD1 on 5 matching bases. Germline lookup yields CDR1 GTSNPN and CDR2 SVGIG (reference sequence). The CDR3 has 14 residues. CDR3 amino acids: CAWSQLSGLTEASF. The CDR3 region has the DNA TGTGCCTGGAGCCAACTATCAGGGCTCACTGAAGCTTCCTTT.

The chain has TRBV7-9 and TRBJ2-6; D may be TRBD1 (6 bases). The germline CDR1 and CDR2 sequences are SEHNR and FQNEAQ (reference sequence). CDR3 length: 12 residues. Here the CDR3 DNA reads TGTGCGAGTCGGGACATTGGGATAGTCCTGACTTTC. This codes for CASRDIGIVLTF.

The CDR3 protein is CSVVENTEAFF. The CDR3 DNA reads TGCAGCGTTGTGGAGAACACTGAAGCTTTCTTT. This chain links TRBV29-1 with TRBJ1-1, with D hard to call. The ends were cut back, 4 bases at V and 1 base at J, with 4 bases in the middle. CDR1 and CDR2 from the germline V gene are SQVTM and ANQGSEA. The CDR3 totals 11 residues. The whole variable domain, remainder taken from reference TRBV29-1 and TRBJ1-1, is SAVISQKPSRDICQRGTSLTIQCQVDSQVTMMFWYRQQPGQSLTLIATANQGSEATYESGFVIDKFPISRPNLTFSTLTVSNMSPEDSSIYLCSVVENTEAFFGQGTRLTVV.

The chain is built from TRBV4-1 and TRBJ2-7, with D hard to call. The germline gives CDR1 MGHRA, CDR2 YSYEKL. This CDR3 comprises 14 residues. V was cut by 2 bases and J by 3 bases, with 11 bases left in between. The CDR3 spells CASSQIIGDYEQYF. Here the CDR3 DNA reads TGCGCCAGCAGCCAAATAATCGGCGACTACGAGCAGTACTTC.

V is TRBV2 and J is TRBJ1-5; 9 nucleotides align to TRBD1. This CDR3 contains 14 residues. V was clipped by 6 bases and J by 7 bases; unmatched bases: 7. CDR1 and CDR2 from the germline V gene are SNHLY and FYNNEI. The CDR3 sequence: CASSSGQGVQPQHF. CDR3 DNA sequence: TGTGCCAGCAGCTCGGGACAGGGTGTCCAGCCCCAGCATTTT.

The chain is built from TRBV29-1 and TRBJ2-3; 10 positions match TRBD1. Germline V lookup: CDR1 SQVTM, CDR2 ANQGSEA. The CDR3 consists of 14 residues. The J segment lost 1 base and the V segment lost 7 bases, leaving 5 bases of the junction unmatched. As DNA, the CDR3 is TGCAGCGATCGAGGGACAGGGGGCACAGATACGCAGTATTTT. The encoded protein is CSDRGTGGTDTQYF.

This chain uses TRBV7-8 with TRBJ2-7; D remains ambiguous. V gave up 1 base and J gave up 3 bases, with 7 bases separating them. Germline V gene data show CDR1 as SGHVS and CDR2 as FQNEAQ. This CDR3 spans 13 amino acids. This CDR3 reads CASSLDPNYEQYF. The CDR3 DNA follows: TGTGCCAGCAGCTTAGACCCCAACTACGAGCAGTACTTC.

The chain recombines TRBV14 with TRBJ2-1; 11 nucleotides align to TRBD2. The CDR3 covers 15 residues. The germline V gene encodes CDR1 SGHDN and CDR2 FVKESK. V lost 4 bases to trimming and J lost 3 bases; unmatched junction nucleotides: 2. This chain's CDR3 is CASSLAGGIYNEQFF. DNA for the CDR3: TGTGCCAGCAGCCTAGCGGGAGGGATCTACAATGAGCAGTTCTTC.

The CDR3 loop reads CASTPGAGGPNEQFF. CDR3 nucleotide sequence: TGTGCCAGCACCCCGGGAGCGGGGGGGCCCAATGAGCAGTTCTTC. The chain employs TRBV2 and TRBJ2-1; 10 positions match TRBD2. V lost 7 bases to trimming and J lost 6 bases; unmatched junction nucleotides: 9. CDR1 and CDR2 from the germline V gene are SNHLY and FYNNEI. The CDR3 spans 15 residues.

This CDR3 is CASKGSGIHEQYF. DNA of the CDR3: TGTGCCAGCAAGGGTTCTGGGATCCACGAGCAGTACTTC. The chain uses TRBV2 and TRBJ2-7; D call uncertain. Germline loops: CDR1 SNHLY, CDR2 FYNNEI. V dropped 7 bases and J dropped 5 bases, with 15 bases sitting between them. The CDR3 contains 13 residues.

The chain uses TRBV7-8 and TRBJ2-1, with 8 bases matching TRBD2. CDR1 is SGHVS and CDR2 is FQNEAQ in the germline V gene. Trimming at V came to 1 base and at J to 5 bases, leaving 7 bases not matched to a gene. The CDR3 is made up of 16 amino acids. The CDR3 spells CASSLEGAGLDNEQFF. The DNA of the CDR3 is TGTGCCAGCAGCTTAGAAGGGGCGGGACTAGACAATGAGCAGTTCTTC.